The clone carrying this T cell receptor (beta chain) was counted between two and nine times. Antigen unknown. The data originate from a study of cytomegalovirus exposure and HLA in healthy donors. Study-wide findings and caveats: Links to common viral pathogens appeared, in a later analysis, for several of the most significant clusters.

60 Vbeta and 13 Jbeta primers were used in PCR. Some clones are missing from TCRdb's copy, which holds only in-frame ones; the method was immunoSEQ multiplex PCR. Among approximately 130,000 clones listed, about 83% were seen once. CDR1 and CDR2 (germline): SEHNR, FQNEAQ (reference sequence). Trimming took 3 bases from V and 7 from J; bases not matched to a gene: 2. There are 13 residues in the CDR3. The chain has TRBV7-9 and TRBJ2-2, with 7 bases that match TRBD2. This TCR was recovered from a young woman in good health and CMV-seronegative. The sequenced material came from PBMCs. The CDR3 sequence: CASSFWGGGELFF. CDR3 nucleotides: TGTGCCAGCAGCTTCTGGGGGGGCGGGGAGCTGTTTTTT.